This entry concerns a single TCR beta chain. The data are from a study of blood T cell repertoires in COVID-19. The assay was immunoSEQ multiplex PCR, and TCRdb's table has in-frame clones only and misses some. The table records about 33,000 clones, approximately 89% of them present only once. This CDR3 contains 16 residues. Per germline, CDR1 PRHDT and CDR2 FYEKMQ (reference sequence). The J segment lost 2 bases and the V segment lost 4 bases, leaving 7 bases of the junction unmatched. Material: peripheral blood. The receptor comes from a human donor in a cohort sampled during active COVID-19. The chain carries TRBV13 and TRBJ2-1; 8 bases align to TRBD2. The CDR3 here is CASSSTPTSAYNEQFF. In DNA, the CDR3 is TGTGCCAGCAGCTCCACCCCGACTAGCGCCTACAATGAGCAGTTCTTC. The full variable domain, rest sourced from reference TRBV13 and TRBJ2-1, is AAGVIQSPRHLIKEKRETATLKCYPIPRHDTVYWYQQGPGQDPQFLISFYEKMQSDKGSIPDRFSAQQFSDYHSELNMSSLELGDSALYFCASSSTPTSAYNEQFFGPGTRLTVL.